Listed here are 5 T cell receptor beta chains from one sample, sequenced in a study of blood T cell repertoires in COVID-19. Produced via immunoSEQ multiplex PCR; TCRdb's table is partial and in-frame only. The data contain approximately 250,000 clones, approximately 82% of them seen just once; the ten biggest clones take up approximately 16%. Sequencing used PBMCs or T cells enriched from blood (not recorded which). The source is a man aged 40-49 years who had recovered from COVID-19.

The chain links TRBV28 to TRBJ1-3; D unresolved. Trimming took off 1 base at V and 4 bases at J, with 5 bases between the two ends. CDR3 size: 13 residues. Germline V gene data show CDR1 as MDHEN and CDR2 as SYDVKM. The CDR3 here is CASSLYGGNTIYF. The CDR3 DNA sequence: TGTGCCAGCAGTTTATACGGGGGAAACACCATATATTTT.

This rearrangement joins TRBV7-7 to TRBJ2-2; a possible D gene is TRBD2 (5 bases). The CDR3 totals 13 residues. The V and J ends lost 3 bases and 7 bases respectively, with 9 bases between them. CDR1 and CDR2 (germline): SSHAT, FNYEAQ (reference sequence). This CDR3 reads CASSFGTSGELFF. CDR3 coding DNA: TGTGCCAGCAGCTTTGGCACTAGCGGGGAGCTGTTTTTT.

The chain employs TRBV4-1 and TRBJ1-5; D ambiguous. CDR1 and CDR2 (germline): MGHRA, YSYEKL. CDR3 size: 15 residues. The V gene lost 0 bases and the J gene lost 6 bases, with 12 bases spanning the gap. The CDR3 here is CASSQDGGSVQPQHF. The DNA of the CDR3 is TGCGCCAGCAGCCAAGATGGAGGGAGTGTTCAGCCCCAGCATTTT.

The chain links TRBV19 to TRBJ2-1; possibly TRBD1 for D (5 bases). V was trimmed by 2 bases and J by 6 bases, leaving 14 bases between them. The CDR3 covers 15 residues. Per germline, CDR1 LNHDA and CDR2 SQIVND (reference sequence). The CDR3: CASSIIPGQFNEQFF. CDR3 coding DNA: TGTGCCAGTAGTATAATTCCCGGACAATTCAATGAGCAGTTCTTC.

This clone showed up just once. V and J are TRBV5-1 and TRBJ2-2; D gene unclear. The CDR3 consists of 11 residues. Germline-derived CDR1 and CDR2 are SGHRS and YFSETQ. With 3 bases removed from V and 9 bases from J, the gap between germline ends came to 6 bases. The CDR3 region is CASSYDRELFF. DNA for the CDR3: TGCGCCAGCAGCTACGACAGGGAGCTGTTTTTT.